This is a list of T cell receptor beta chains from one sample in a study of blood T cell repertoires in COVID-19. The table came from immunoSEQ multiplex PCR; TCRdb's copy has only in-frame clones and leaves some out. This table holds some 130,000 clones, around 80% found once. Sequenced input: peripheral blood. These receptors originate from a man aged 65-85 years with acute or convalescent COVID-19. Both conserved end residues are part of each CDR3. Each record gives: V gene, CDR3 protein.

V: TRBV28
CDR3: CASGGRYATNEKLFF

V: TRBV28
CDR3: CASSARRTSLYEQFF

V: TRBV12-3/TRBV12-4
CDR3: CASDSGINTEAFF

V: TRBV3-1/TRBV3-2
CDR3: CASSRLQGTGELFF

V: TRBV3-1/TRBV3-2
CDR3: CASSISGQREGQPQHF

V: TRBV19
CDR3: CATLNRTSGGASRSTDTQYF

V: TRBV5-8
CDR3: CASSPRTGNNQPQHF

V: TRBV7-2
CDR3: CASSSDRNTEAFF

V: TRBV19
CDR3: CASTLGKGGVDTEAFF

V: TRBV6-6
CDR3: CASSYGDRDNQPQHF

V: TRBV5-1
CDR3: CASSLVGGKNTEAFF

V: TRBV10-3
CDR3: CAISESGQGPNEKLFF

V: TRBV2
CDR3: CASSELDYIQETQYF

V: TRBV7-2
CDR3: CASSPLTRSTDTQYF

V: TRBV7-9
CDR3: CASSPQGSGNTIYF

V: TRBV18
CDR3: CASSPAQGRQSGNTIYF

V: TRBV28
CDR3: CASTKWAGGYNEQFF

V: TRBV5-4
CDR3: CASSLGTAGEKLFF

V: TRBV10-2
CDR3: CASSTGFNQPQHF

V: TRBV5-1
CDR3: CASSALERGAAEQFF

V: TRBV19
CDR3: CASRRGQGGTIYF

V: TRBV20-1
CDR3: CSASVGYTF

V: TRBV11-2
CDR3: CASSLEGASTDTQYF

V: TRBV6-5
CDR3: CASSYVSGTYEQYF